What follows are 20 T cell receptor beta chains derived from one specimen sequenced in a study of shared clonotypes between healthy human individuals. Some clones are missing from TCRdb's copy, which holds only in-frame ones; the method was immunoSEQ multiplex PCR. The sample comprises around 2.3 million clones, nearly 97% of which are singletons, and more than 0.1% rests with the top ten. The material sequenced was naive CD4+ T cells sorted from blood. Regarding subset: CD45RA+ positively selected. These receptor sequences come from a man aged 18 to 30 in good health.

This rearrangement joins TRBV19 to TRBJ2-7; 7 bases line up with TRBD2. The V segment lost 4 bases and the J segment 0 bases; nucleotides outside the gene matches: 6. The CDR3 is made up of 15 amino acids. Per the germline V gene, CDR1 is LNHDA and CDR2 is SQIVND (reference sequence). CDR3 region: CASSKTWTSSYEQYF. CDR3 DNA sequence: TGTGCCAGTAGTAAAACTTGGACTAGCTCCTACGAGCAGTACTTC.

The chain is built from TRBV28 and TRBJ1-1; D possibly corresponds to TRBD1 (6 bases). The CDR3 length is 14 residues. Germline CDR1 MDHEN, CDR2 SYDVKM. V lost 8 bases and J 0 bases, leaving 13 bases between the germline ends. The DNA for the CDR3 is TGTGCCAGCCTCCTCACAGGGTTGAACACTGAAGCTTTCTTT. Translation gives CASLLTGLNTEAFF.

The chain combines TRBV13 with TRBJ1-2; D is unresolved. V was trimmed by 5 bases and J by 6 bases, leaving 19 bases between them. CDR1 is PRHDT, CDR2 FYEKMQ, per germline (reference sequence). The CDR3 totals 15 residues. CDR3 loop: CASSAFLEGSDGYTF. CDR3 DNA: TGTGCCAGCAGCGCCTTCCTAGAGGGTTCGGATGGCTACACCTTC. The variable domain in full, completed from reference TRBV13 and TRBJ1-2, reads AAGVIQSPRHLIKEKRETATLKCYPIPRHDTVYWYQQGPGQDPQFLISFYEKMQSDKGSIPDRFSAQQFSDYHSELNMSSLELGDSALYFCASSAFLEGSDGYTFGSGTRLTVV.

The V gene is TRBV4-1, the J gene TRBJ2-2; 12 bases agree with TRBD2. Germline lookup yields CDR1 MGHRA and CDR2 YSYEKL. V shed 3 bases and J 6 bases; nucleotides not matched to a gene: 8. This CDR3 is 17 amino acids long. The CDR3 loop is CASSHLLAGGPPGELFF. The CDR3 DNA reads TGCGCCAGCAGCCATCTTCTAGCGGGAGGGCCCCCCGGGGAGCTGTTTTTT.

This chain joins TRBV19 and TRBJ1-1; no definite D call. The germline gives CDR1 LNHDA, CDR2 SQIVND (reference sequence). Trimming cost V 5 bases and J 4 bases, with 14 bases left between them. The CDR3 runs to 14 residues. CDR3 sequence reads: CASSRSTSSTEAFF. The CDR3 DNA is TGTGCCAGTAGTCGGTCTACGTCGAGCACTGAAGCTTTCTTT.

V gene TRBV2 combines with J gene TRBJ1-3, with unresolved D. The ends were cut back, 5 bases at V and 0 bases at J, with 14 bases in the middle. The CDR3 is 16 amino acids. CDR1 SNHLY and CDR2 FYNNEI come from the germline V gene. The CDR3 DNA is TGTGCCAGCAGTCAAATTTCCGGGAACTCTGGAAACACCATATATTTT. This translates into CASSQISGNSGNTIYF.

The rearrangement links TRBV7-2 to TRBJ2-2, with TRBD2 as a possible D gene (6 bases). V shed 0 bases and J shed 2 bases, with 10 bases lying between them. Germline V lookup: CDR1 SGHTA, CDR2 FQGNSA. This CDR3 region has 16 residues. The CDR3 is CASSLAGTANTGELFF. In DNA, the CDR3 is TGTGCCAGCAGCTTAGCTGGGACTGCTAACACCGGGGAGCTGTTTTTT.

The V and J genes are TRBV19 and TRBJ1-5; 7 bases match TRBD1. The V and J ends lost 5 bases and 4 bases, in that order; junction bases with no gene match: 5. The CDR3 covers 14 residues. Germline V gene data show CDR1 as LNHDA and CDR2 as SQIVND (reference sequence). CDR3 in amino acids: CASSDQGVNQPQHF. CDR3 sequence (DNA): TGTGCCAGTAGTGACCAGGGGGTTAATCAGCCCCAGCATTTT.

The chain combines TRBV14 with TRBJ2-7, with 8 bases lining up with TRBD2. CDR1 is SGHDN and CDR2 is FVKESK in the germline V gene. The J segment lost 6 bases and the V segment lost 6 bases, leaving 7 bases of the junction unmatched. The length of the CDR3 is 13 residues. The CDR3 reads CASSPRLASEQYF. CDR3 coding DNA: TGTGCCAGCAGTCCAAGACTAGCGAGCGAGCAGTACTTC.

The V call is TRBV7-3, the J call TRBJ2-7; TRBD2 might be the D (6 bases). CDR3 length: 13 amino acids. Trimming removed 2 bases at V and 3 bases at J, with 8 bases between. Germline V gene sequence: CDR1 SGHTA, CDR2 FQGTGA. DNA for the CDR3: TGTGCCAGCAGCTTAGTGGGGGGCTACGAGCAGTACTTC. It translates to CASSLVGGYEQYF.

The sample holds one count of this clone. The rearrangement links TRBV6-6 to TRBJ1-4; the D is unclear. This CDR3 comprises 11 residues. The germline V gene has CDR1 MNHNY and CDR2 SVGAGI (reference sequence). Trimming took 7 bases from V and 8 from J, leaving 8 bases between them. The CDR3 bases are TGTGCCAGCAATCTAAGAGAAAAACTGTTTTTT. Its protein is CASNLREKLFF.

The V call is TRBV7-9, the J call TRBJ2-7; unclear D gene. Trimming took off 1 base at V and 2 bases at J, with 6 bases between the two ends. CDR1 and CDR2 from the germline V gene are SEHNR and FQNEAQ (reference sequence). The CDR3 is 13 amino acids. The CDR3 region has the DNA TGTGCCAGCAGCTTAGGCTCCCCCTACGAGCAGTACTTC. It specifies CASSLGSPYEQYF.

The chain links TRBV7-9 to TRBJ2-7, with D possibly being TRBD2 (7 bases). Germline V gene data show CDR1 as SEHNR and CDR2 as FQNEAQ (reference sequence). Deletions cut 9 bases from V and 0 bases from J, with 18 bases between. This CDR3 has 15 amino acids. CDR3 in amino acids: CASSKGGALSYEQYF. CDR3 bases: TGTGCCAGTTCCAAAGGGGGGGCCCTCTCCTACGAGCAGTACTTC. The full variable domain, completed using reference TRBV7-9 and TRBJ2-7, is DTGVSQNPRHKITKRGQNVTFRCDPISEHNRLYWYRQTLGQGPEFLTYFQNEAQLEKSRLLSDRFSAERPKGSFSTLEIQRTEQGDSAMYLCASSKGGALSYEQYFGPGTRLTVT.

V gene TRBV9 combines with J gene TRBJ2-7, with 8 nucleotides matching TRBD1. Germline CDR1 and CDR2: SGDLS and YYNGEE. This CDR3 spans 15 amino acids. J was trimmed by 1 base and V by 3 bases; bases with no gene match: 6. The CDR3 loop is CASSARTGSSYEQYF. The CDR3 region has the DNA TGTGCCAGCAGCGCACGGACAGGGTCTTCCTACGAGCAGTACTTC.

The V and J genes are TRBV2 and TRBJ2-5; D is ambiguous. The CDR3 loop spans 14 amino acids. From germline, CDR1 is SNHLY and CDR2 FYNNEI. Trimming took off 3 bases at V and 7 bases at J, with 15 bases between the two ends. CDR3 sequence (DNA): TGTGCCAGCAGTGAGGCCCTTCCAATAGGGACCCAGTACTTC. This sequence encodes CASSEALPIGTQYF.

The chain links TRBV4-1 to TRBJ1-4, with 8 bases aligning to TRBD1. Trimming at V came to 6 bases and at J to 1 base, leaving 10 bases not matched to a gene. The CDR3 covers 17 residues. Germline assignment: CDR1 MGHRA and CDR2 YSYEKL. In DNA, the CDR3 is TGCGCCAGCAGACCGGACAGGGAAGTGCGAACTAATGAAAAACTGTTTTTT. Its protein product is CASRPDREVRTNEKLFF.

The chain couples TRBV30 to TRBJ2-5; D call uncertain. The V gene lost 2 bases and the J gene lost 7 bases, with 11 bases spanning the gap. The CDR3 totals 12 residues. Germline values: CDR1 GTSNPN, CDR2 SVGIG (reference sequence). As DNA, the CDR3 is TGTGCCTGGAGTCCCGGATTGGGGACCCAGTACTTC. Translating it yields CAWSPGLGTQYF.

The rearrangement links TRBV4-1 to TRBJ1-2; TRBD1 matches at 7 bases. The CDR3 runs 17 residues. Germline trimming cut 3 bases from V and 4 bases from J; bases unmatched to any gene: 14. Per germline, CDR1 MGHRA and CDR2 YSYEKL. The CDR3 region is CASSHGRSGTATYGYTF. CDR3 DNA sequence: TGCGCCAGCAGCCACGGACGTTCCGGGACAGCAACCTATGGCTACACCTTC.

The rearrangement joins TRBV30 to TRBJ1-6, with 8 nucleotides matching TRBD1. The CDR3 is 15 residues long. Germline CDR1 is GTSNPN and CDR2 is SVGIG (reference sequence). Trimming took 1 base from V and 6 from J; bases not matched to a gene: 5. DNA of the CDR3: TGTGCCTGGAGTGGCGACCAGGGGGCTAATTCACCCCTCCACTTT. Encoded protein: CAWSGDQGANSPLHF. Based on the CDR3 plus reference TRBV30 and TRBJ1-6, the full variable domain is SQTIHQWPATLVQPVGSPLSLECTVEGTSNPNLYWYRQAAGRGLQLLFYSVGIGQISSEVPQNLSASRPQDRQFILSSKKLLLSDSGFYLCAWSGDQGANSPLHFGNGTRLTVT.

In regard to this clone: With a much larger clone just one base away, this may be a read error. At the DNA level, this CDR3 is encoded by other sequences in the same sample as well. The chain uses TRBV5-1 and TRBJ2-7; D is undetermined. The length of the CDR3 is 11 residues. Per germline, CDR1 SGHRS and CDR2 YFSETQ. Deletions cut 2 bases from V and 4 bases from J, with 4 bases between. In nucleotides, the CDR3 is TGCGCCAGCAGCTTCGGATACGAGCAGTACTTC. Its translation is CASSFGYEQYF. The whole variable domain, filled in from reference TRBV5-1 and TRBJ2-7, reads KAGVTQTPRYLIKTRGQQVTLSCSPISGHRSVSWYQQTPGQGLQFLFEYFSETQRNKGNFPGRFSGRQFSNSRSEMNVSTLELGDSALYLCASSFGYEQYFGPGTRLTVT.